One and the same sample provided the 23 T cell receptor beta chains below, sequenced in a study of blood T cell repertoires in COVID-19. Produced via immunoSEQ multiplex PCR; TCRdb's table is partial and in-frame only. The table has 60,000 to 75,000 clones, approximately 90% seen once. What was sequenced was peripheral blood. The receptors derive from a human donor in a cohort sampled during active COVID-19.

The V and J genes are TRBV4-2 and TRBJ1-2; tentatively, D is TRBD1 (5 bases). The germline CDR1 and CDR2 sequences are LGHNA and YNFKEQ. V gave up 5 bases and J gave up 5 bases, with 12 bases separating them. The CDR3 covers 13 residues. The CDR3 sequence: CASSDGTAYGYTF. The DNA for the CDR3 is TGTGCCAGCAGCGATGGGACTGCTTATGGCTACACCTTC.

The rearrangement joins TRBV6-5 to TRBJ2-5, with 9 bases lining up with TRBD1. Trimming at V came to 8 bases and at J to 2 bases, leaving 9 bases not matched to a gene. The CDR3 extends over 15 amino acids. The germline CDR1 and CDR2 sequences are MNHEY and SVGAGI. The CDR3 DNA follows: TGTGCCAGCTCGACCCAAGACAGGGGGCAAGAGACCCAGTACTTC. It specifies CASSTQDRGQETQYF.

V gene TRBV2 combines with J gene TRBJ1-5; 11 bases line up with TRBD1. This CDR3 has 17 amino acids. With 6 bases clipped from V and 7 bases from J, the junction kept 14 bases outside the gene matches. The V gene's germline CDR1 is SNHLY and CDR2 FYNNEI. CDR3 DNA: TGTGCCAGCAGCGAAATTGGACAGGGGGCTCGGGAACAGCCCCAGCATTTT. Translation: CASSEIGQGAREQPQHF.

This clone has just a few counts. The chain couples TRBV20-1 to TRBJ2-7; 7 nucleotides align to TRBD2. J lost 1 base, V lost 3 bases, and 6 bases had no gene match. In germline, CDR1 is DFQATT, CDR2 SNEGSKA (reference sequence). This CDR3 has 14 amino acids. DNA of the CDR3: TGCAGTGCTAGTCTCCCGGGAGGATCCTACGAGCAGTACTTC. It codes for CSASLPGGSYEQYF.

The V gene is TRBV2, the J gene TRBJ1-1; the D gene is possibly TRBD1 (6 bases). Germline V gene sequence: CDR1 SNHLY, CDR2 FYNNEI. CDR3 size: 16 residues. V shed 2 bases and J shed 5 bases, with 18 bases lying between them. The DNA for the CDR3 is TGTGCCAGCAGTGAACTTAACACAGGGATAATGACTGAAGCTTTCTTT. It is translated as CASSELNTGIMTEAFF.

V usage is TRBV6-5 and J usage is TRBJ2-3; D possibly corresponds to TRBD1 (7 bases). V was cut by 9 bases and J by 8 bases, with 15 bases left in between. The CDR3 runs 12 residues. Germline CDR1 reads MNHEY; CDR2 reads SVGAGI. The chain's CDR3 is CASFQGGGTQYF. In DNA form, the CDR3 reads TGTGCCAGTTTCCAGGGGGGAGGTACGCAGTATTTT.

For the CDR3, the DNA is TGTGCCAGCAGTCTCCGGATAGCGGGGACAGATACGCAGTATTTT. Translated: CASSLRIAGTDTQYF. The chain links TRBV6-5 to TRBJ2-3; TRBD2 aligns across 8 bases. Germline CDR1 reads MNHEY; CDR2 reads SVGAGI. CDR3 length: 15 amino acids. V trimming: 5 bases; J trimming: 3 bases; junction bases outside the gene matches: 7.

V and J are TRBV28 and TRBJ2-7, with TRBD2 identical over 10 bases. J lost 1 base, V lost 5 bases, and 2 bases had no gene match. This CDR3 has 14 amino acids. Germline assignment: CDR1 MDHEN and CDR2 SYDVKM. The CDR3 DNA is TGTGCCAGCAGTCTTAGCGGGAGGTCCTACGAGCAGTACTTC. Translating it yields CASSLSGRSYEQYF. The whole variable domain, remainder taken from reference TRBV28 and TRBJ2-7, is DVKVTQSSRYLVKRTGEKVFLECVQDMDHENMFWYRQDPGLGLRLIYFSYDVKMKEKGDIPEGYSVSREKKERFSLILESASTNQTSMYLCASSLSGRSYEQYFGPGTRLTVT.

This clone has more than one count but fewer than ten. This chain links TRBV13 with TRBJ1-1; 8 nucleotides agree with TRBD1. The CDR3 covers 17 residues. With 2 bases clipped from V and 3 bases from J, the junction kept 11 bases outside the gene matches. Germline CDR1 is PRHDT and CDR2 is FYEKMQ (reference sequence). In nucleotides, the CDR3 is TGTGCCAGCAGCTTAAGGCGGGTTGCAGGGGGCTACACTGAAGCTTTCTTT. Protein: CASSLRRVAGGYTEAFF.

The rearrangement joins TRBV10-3 to TRBJ2-1; 14 bases line up with TRBD2. Germline values: CDR1 ENHRY, CDR2 SYGVKD. The V segment lost 8 bases and the J segment 0 bases; nucleotides outside the gene matches: 9. This CDR3 has 18 residues. CDR3 nucleotides: TGTGCCATCGCACAGACTAGCGGGAGGGCCGCCTCCTACAATGAGCAGTTCTTC. Encoded protein: CAIAQTSGRAASYNEQFF.

This chain uses TRBV5-5 with TRBJ1-1, with 7 bases aligning to TRBD1. Trimming cost V 0 bases and J 4 bases; bases outside gene matches: 3. CDR1 and CDR2 from the germline V gene are SGHKS and YYEKEE (reference sequence). The CDR3 spans 14 residues. CDR3 sequence (DNA): TGTGCCAGCAGCTTGGCGGCAGGGGGCACTGAAGCTTTCTTT. It yields the protein CASSLAAGGTEAFF.

This clone was picked up one time. This chain joins TRBV27 and TRBJ2-3; 9 nucleotides line up with TRBD2. Germline CDR1 reads MNHEY; CDR2 reads SMNVEV (reference sequence). V was clipped by 5 bases and J by 1 base; unmatched bases: 7. CDR3 length: 16 amino acids. The CDR3 DNA reads TGTGCCAGCAGTGCGGGGGGGAAGGGGCGCACAGATACGCAGTATTTT. Protein: CASSAGGKGRTDTQYF.

CDR3 region: CASRESSAKAGETQYF. The CDR3 nucleotides are TGTGCCAGCAGGGAGTCTAGCGCAAAAGCGGGGGAGACCCAGTACTTC. The chain combines TRBV5-6 with TRBJ2-5, with 7 bases aligning to TRBD2. The junction had 15 bases not matched to a gene; V was cut back by 5 bases and J by 5 bases. The germline V gene encodes CDR1 SGHDT and CDR2 YYEEEE. This CDR3 region has 16 residues.

This sequence joins TRBV3-1 (or the pseudogene TRBV3-2) and TRBJ2-1, with 13 bases identical to TRBD2. V was clipped by 4 bases and J by 7 bases; unmatched bases: 7. The CDR3 has 16 amino acids. Germline-derived CDR1 and CDR2 are LGHDT and YNNKEL (reference sequence). The CDR3 spells CASSRTSGSLRNEQFF. CDR3 nucleotide sequence: TGTGCCAGCAGCCGGACTAGCGGGAGTTTACGGAATGAGCAGTTCTTC.

J is TRBJ2-3 and V is TRBV12-3 or TRBV12-4; D is unclear. This CDR3 contains 13 residues. V was clipped by 3 bases and J by 4 bases, with 8 bases between them. CDR3 nucleotides: TGTGCCAGCAGTTTCAGAGGCGCAGATACGCAGTATTTT. It yields the protein CASSFRGADTQYF.

This clone was seen once. The chain recombines TRBV7-9 with TRBJ2-7, with D possibly TRBD1 on 5 matching bases. The CDR3 loop spans 16 amino acids. Trimming stripped 1 base from V and 4 bases from J, with 17 bases between. Germline assignment: CDR1 SEHNR and CDR2 FQNEAQ (reference sequence). CDR3 region: CASSLGRGIQSYEQYF. For the CDR3, the DNA is TGTGCCAGCAGCTTAGGAAGGGGAATTCAATCATACGAGCAGTACTTC.

This clone was seen a few times. V and J are TRBV2 and TRBJ1-6; perhaps TRBD1 as D (6 bases). V was cut by 5 bases and J by 3 bases, with 11 bases left in between. Germline CDR1 and CDR2: SNHLY and FYNNEI. The CDR3 is 15 residues long. The CDR3 region is CASSYHRDYNSPLHF. The CDR3 DNA is TGTGCCAGCAGTTACCACAGGGACTATAATTCACCCCTCCACTTT.

The CDR3 loop is CASSGRTGYNEQFF. The CDR3 bases are TGTGCCAGCAGTGGACGGACAGGGTACAATGAGCAGTTCTTC. The chain combines TRBV27 with TRBJ2-1; 8 bases are shared with TRBD1. V was clipped by 5 bases and J by 4 bases; unmatched bases: 4. Per germline, CDR1 MNHEY and CDR2 SMNVEV (reference sequence). This CDR3 region has 14 residues.

V usage is TRBV18 and J usage is TRBJ1-4, with D possibly being TRBD1 (6 bases). CDR3 length: 14 residues. CDR1 and CDR2 (germline): KGHSH, LQKENI. With 4 bases removed from V and 6 bases from J, the gap between germline ends came to 12 bases. CDR3 sequence: CASSLGGAHEKLFF. CDR3 DNA: TGTGCCAGCTCACTCGGGGGGGCCCATGAAAAACTGTTTTTT.

V usage is TRBV19 and J usage is TRBJ2-1; TRBD2 matches at 8 bases. The CDR3 covers 14 residues. V gave up 8 bases and J gave up 8 bases; unmatched junction bases: 11. In germline, CDR1 is LNHDA, CDR2 SQIVND (reference sequence). CDR3 in amino acids: CASSSGREVDEQFF. CDR3 nucleotides: TGTGCCAGTTCGTCTGGGCGGGAGGTCGATGAGCAGTTCTTC.

The chain has TRBV3-1 (or the pseudogene TRBV3-2) and TRBJ2-1; 10 bases are shared with TRBD1. With 4 bases clipped from V and 4 bases from J, the junction kept 4 bases outside the gene matches. Looked up from germline, CDR1 is LGHDT and CDR2 is YNNKEL (reference sequence). The CDR3 totals 15 residues. The CDR3 loop is CASSLTGGSYNEQFF. The CDR3 DNA is TGTGCCAGCAGCCTGACAGGGGGCTCATACAATGAGCAGTTCTTC.

This clone was seen just once. The chain joins TRBV11-2 to TRBJ2-1; D is undetermined. V was trimmed by 5 bases and J by 7 bases, leaving 21 bases between them. The V gene's germline CDR1 is SGHAT and CDR2 FQNNGV. The CDR3 runs 16 residues. Here the CDR3 reads CASSLPTARAPNEQFF. The CDR3, as DNA: TGTGCCAGCAGCCTCCCCACGGCTAGAGCCCCGAATGAGCAGTTCTTC.

The rearrangement uses TRBV5-5 and TRBJ1-1, with D hard to call. The V end lost 0 bases, the J end lost 6 bases, and 9 bases lay between the germline ends. CDR3 length: 13 residues. Germline CDR1 and CDR2: SGHKS and YYEKEE (reference sequence). This CDR3 is CASSLVPVSEAFF. The DNA for the CDR3 is TGTGCCAGCAGCTTGGTACCGGTGTCTGAAGCTTTCTTT. Based on the CDR3 plus reference TRBV5-5 and TRBJ1-1, the full variable domain is DAGVTQSPTHLIKTRGQQVTLRCSPISGHKSVSWYQQVLGQGPQFIFQYYEKEERGRGNFPDRFSARQFPNYSSELNVNALLLGDSALYLCASSLVPVSEAFFGQGTRLTVV.